The sequence of this TCR beta chain was determined in a study of cytomegalovirus exposure and HLA in healthy donors. Study background: Out of 350 to 400 genotyped donors, approximately 84% belonged to the Caucasian-associated ancestry cluster. The study, taken as a whole, reports: When analyzed later, the rates of TCR association showed variation by HLA locus, with DRB1 the most and HLA-C the fewest. Earlier analysis found most TCR beta V segments productive about 90% or about 30% of the time.

In regard to this clone: Its antigen is unknown.

The V gene's germline CDR1 is SGHTA and CDR2 FQGTGA. The V end lost 5 bases, the J end lost 6 bases, and 12 bases lay between the germline ends. The CDR3 covers 13 residues. Use of 60 Vbeta and 13 Jbeta primers characterized the PCR. Profiled with immunoSEQ multiplex PCR; TCRdb holds only in-frame clones, not every one. The sample lists 100,000 to 130,000 clones, 82% occurring once. This cohort consisted of healthy bone marrow donors. What was sequenced was PBMCs. The genes are TRBV7-3 and TRBJ2-3, with D possibly being TRBD2 (5 bases). This sequence was found in a man aged 25 to 40 in good health and CMV-seropositive. In DNA, the CDR3 is TGTGCCAGCAGCGCGGGCCCTGGGGATACGCAGTATTTT. Translation: CASSAGPGDTQYF.